This paragraph covers one TCR beta chain sequence. The data derive from a study of blood T cell repertoires in COVID-19. About the research overall: The samples span acute and convalescent COVID-19 from the United States, Italy and Spain. Nucleic acid was either cDNA or gDNA, and it came from T cells, B-cell-depleted T cells, or PBMCs.

The J segment lost 0 bases and the V segment lost 3 bases, leaving 10 bases of the junction unmatched. CDR1 and CDR2 from the germline V gene are SGHRS and YFSETQ. The CDR3 sequence is 17 residues long. Original analysis: Amplification of reference gene primers provided the estimated nucleated cell counts. Only in-frame clones appear in the TCRdb table, and some are missing; sequencing was by immunoSEQ multiplex PCR. V and J calls and clone size come straight from that table; D and trimming were deduced from the DNA. This sample has about 72,000 clones, with about nine tenths found just once. The V and J genes are TRBV5-1 and TRBJ1-1, with 8 nucleotides matching TRBD1. This receptor was taken from a human donor in a cohort sampled during active COVID-19. The sample was peripheral blood. The CDR3 coding sequence is TGCGCCAGCAGCTGGGCAGGGGGCCGAAGGATGAACACTGAAGCTTTCTTT. Encoded protein: CASSWAGGRRMNTEAFF. Using reference TRBV5-1 and TRBJ1-1 for the parts outside the CDR3, the full variable domain is KAGVTQTPRYLIKTRGQQVTLSCSPISGHRSVSWYQQTPGQGLQFLFEYFSETQRNKGNFPGRFSGRQFSNSRSEMNVSTLELGDSALYLCASSWAGGRRMNTEAFFGQGTRLTVV.